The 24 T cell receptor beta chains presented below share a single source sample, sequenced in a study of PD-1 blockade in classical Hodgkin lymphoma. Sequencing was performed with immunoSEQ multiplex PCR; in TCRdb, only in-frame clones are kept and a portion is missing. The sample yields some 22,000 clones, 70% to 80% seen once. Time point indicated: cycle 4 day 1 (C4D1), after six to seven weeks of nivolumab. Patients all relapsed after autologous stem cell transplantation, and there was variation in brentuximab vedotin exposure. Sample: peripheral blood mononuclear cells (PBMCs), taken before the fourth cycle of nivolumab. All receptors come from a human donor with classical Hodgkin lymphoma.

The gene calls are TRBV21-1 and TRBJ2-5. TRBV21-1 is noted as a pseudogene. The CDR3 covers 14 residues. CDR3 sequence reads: CASSKGTAQVTQYF. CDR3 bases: TGTGCCAGCAGCAAAGGGACGGCTCAGGTGACCCAGTACTTC.

DNA of the CDR3: TGTGCCAGCAGTTCGAGCGGGAGTAGCGAGCAGTACTTC. It is translated as CASSSSGSSEQYF. J is TRBJ2-7 and V is TRBV6-4; 8 bases fit TRBD2. Trimming removed 5 bases from V and 6 bases from J; junction bases left unmatched: 6. Germline values: CDR1 MRHNA, CDR2 SNTAGT. This CDR3 spans 13 amino acids.

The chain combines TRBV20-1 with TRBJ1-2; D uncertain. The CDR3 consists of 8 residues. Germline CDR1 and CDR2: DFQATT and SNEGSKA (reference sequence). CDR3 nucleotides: TGCCGTTCGGGTGGCTACACCTTC. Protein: CRSGGYTF.

CDR3 in DNA: TGTGCCAGCAGCCTGGACAGGGGTGGGTACGAGCAGTACTTC. Its translation: CASSLDRGGYEQYF. This rearrangement joins TRBV7-8 to TRBJ2-7; TRBD1 matches at 9 bases. This CDR3 has 14 amino acids. Germline CDR1 reads SGHVS; CDR2 reads FQNEAQ. Trimming at V came to 5 bases and at J to 4 bases, leaving 6 bases not matched to a gene.

The CDR3 spells CASSEVQGALDGYTF. In DNA form, the CDR3 reads TGTGCCAGCAGTGAGGTGCAGGGGGCATTGGATGGCTACACCTTC. The chain employs TRBV2 and TRBJ1-2; the match to TRBD1 covers 8 bases. The germline V gene has CDR1 SNHLY and CDR2 FYNNEI. The J segment lost 6 bases and the V segment lost 3 bases, leaving 9 bases of the junction unmatched. This CDR3 contains 15 residues.

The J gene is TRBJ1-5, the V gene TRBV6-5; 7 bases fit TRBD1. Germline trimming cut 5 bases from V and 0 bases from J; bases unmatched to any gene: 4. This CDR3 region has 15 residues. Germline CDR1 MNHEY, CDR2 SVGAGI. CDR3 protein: CASSPRGNSNQPQHF. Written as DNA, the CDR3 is TGTGCCAGCAGTCCCAGGGGGAATAGCAATCAGCCCCAGCATTTT.

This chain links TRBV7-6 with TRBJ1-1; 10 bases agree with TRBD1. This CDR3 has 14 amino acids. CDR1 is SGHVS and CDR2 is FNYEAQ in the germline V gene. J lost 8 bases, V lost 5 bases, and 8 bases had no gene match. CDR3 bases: TGTGCCAGCAGCAGCAGACAGGGGGCGAACGAAGCTTTCTTT. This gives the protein CASSSRQGANEAFF.

CDR3 sequence: CASSELSSGVYEQYF. The CDR3 region has the DNA TGTGCCAGCAGTGAACTGTCTAGCGGGGTCTACGAGCAGTACTTC. The chain joins TRBV6-7 to TRBJ2-7, with 9 nucleotides matching TRBD2. TRBV6-7 is known as an ORF, though its function is uncertain. The V and J ends lost 5 bases and 3 bases, in that order; junction bases with no gene match: 8. CDR3 length equals 15 residues.

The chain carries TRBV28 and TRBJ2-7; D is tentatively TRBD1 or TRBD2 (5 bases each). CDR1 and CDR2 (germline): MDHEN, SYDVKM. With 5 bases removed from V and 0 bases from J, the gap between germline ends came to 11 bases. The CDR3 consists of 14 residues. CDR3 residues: CASSTRDHSYEQYF. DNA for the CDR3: TGTGCCAGCAGTACCAGGGACCACTCCTACGAGCAGTACTTC.

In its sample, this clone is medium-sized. CDR3 DNA: TGTGCCAGCAGCCAAGATCCGGGCGGCAATGAAAAACTGTTTTTT. Its protein is CASSQDPGGNEKLFF. The chain couples TRBV14 to TRBJ1-4; D is ambiguous. Trimming pared 0 bases from V and 5 bases from J, leaving 10 bases between. CDR1 and CDR2 (germline): SGHDN, FVKESK. This CDR3 comprises 15 residues.

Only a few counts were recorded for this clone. CDR3 in amino acids: CASRQGTGVYEQYF. The CDR3 coding sequence is TGTGCCAGCAGGCAGGGGACAGGGGTCTACGAGCAGTACTTC. J is TRBJ2-7 and V is TRBV6-1; TRBD1 matches at 10 bases. The CDR3 has 14 amino acids. Unmatched junction bases numbered 5, after V lost 6 bases and J lost 3 bases. The V gene's germline CDR1 is MNHNS and CDR2 SASEGT.

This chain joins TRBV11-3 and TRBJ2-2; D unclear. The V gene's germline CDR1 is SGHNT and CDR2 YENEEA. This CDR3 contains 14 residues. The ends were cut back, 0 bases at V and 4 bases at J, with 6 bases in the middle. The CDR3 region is CASSLDPATGELFF. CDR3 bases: TGTGCCAGCAGCTTAGATCCCGCCACCGGGGAGCTGTTTTTT.

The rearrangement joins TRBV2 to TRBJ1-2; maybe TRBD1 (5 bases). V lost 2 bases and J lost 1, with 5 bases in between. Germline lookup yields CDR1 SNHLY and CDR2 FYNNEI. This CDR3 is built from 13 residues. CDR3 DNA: TGTGCCAGCAGTGAACAGGGTAACTATGGCTACACCTTC. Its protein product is CASSEQGNYGYTF. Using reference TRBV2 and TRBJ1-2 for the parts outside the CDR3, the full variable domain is EPEVTQTPSHQVTQMGQEVILRCVPISNHLYFYWYRQILGQKVEFLVSFYNNEISEKSEIFDDQFSVERPDGSNFTLKIRSTKLEDSAMYFCASSEQGNYGYTFGSGTRLTVV.

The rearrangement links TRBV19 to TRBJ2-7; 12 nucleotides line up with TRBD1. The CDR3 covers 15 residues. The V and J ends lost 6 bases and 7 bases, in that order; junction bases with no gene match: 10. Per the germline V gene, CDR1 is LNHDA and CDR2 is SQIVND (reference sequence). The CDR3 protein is CASSSPGQGAREQYF. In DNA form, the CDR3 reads TGTGCCAGTAGCTCCCCGGGACAGGGGGCGAGGGAGCAGTACTTC. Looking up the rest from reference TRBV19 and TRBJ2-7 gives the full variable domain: DGGITQSPKYLFRKEGQNVTLSCEQNLNHDAMYWYRQDPGQGLRLIYYSQIVNDFQKGDIAEGYSVSREKKESFPLTVTSAQKNPTAFYLCASSSPGQGAREQYFGPGTRLTVT.

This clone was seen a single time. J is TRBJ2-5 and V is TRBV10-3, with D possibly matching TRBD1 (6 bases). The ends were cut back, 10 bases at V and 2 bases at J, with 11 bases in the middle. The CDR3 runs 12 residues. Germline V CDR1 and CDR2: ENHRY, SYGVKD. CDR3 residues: CATSRGQETQYF. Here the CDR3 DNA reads TGTGCCACCTCCAGGGGACAAGAGACCCAGTACTTC.

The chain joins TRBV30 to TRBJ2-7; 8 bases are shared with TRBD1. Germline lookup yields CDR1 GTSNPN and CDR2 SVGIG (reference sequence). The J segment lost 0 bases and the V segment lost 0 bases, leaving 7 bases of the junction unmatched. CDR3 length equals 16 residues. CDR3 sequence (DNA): TGTGCCTGGAGTGTAAGGTTAACAGGGGGCTCCTACGAGCAGTACTTC. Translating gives CAWSVRLTGGSYEQYF.

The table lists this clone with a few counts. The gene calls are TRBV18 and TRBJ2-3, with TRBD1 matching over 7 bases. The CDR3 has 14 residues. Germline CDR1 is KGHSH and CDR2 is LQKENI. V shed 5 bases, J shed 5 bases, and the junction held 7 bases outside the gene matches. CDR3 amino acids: CASSNLQGKDTQYF. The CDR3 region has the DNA TGTGCCAGCTCAAATCTACAGGGGAAAGATACGCAGTATTTT.

CDR3 bases: TGTGCCAGCAGCTTAGCGACTTCGTCGGCCAGCGGCGAAGGGTACAATGAGCAGTTCTTC. It codes for CASSLATSSASGEGYNEQFF. The chain carries TRBV7-6 and TRBJ2-1; perhaps TRBD2 as D (5 bases). V lost 0 bases and J lost 4, with 25 bases in between. The germline gives CDR1 SGHVS, CDR2 FNYEAQ. The CDR3 runs to 20 residues.

The CDR3 loop is CASSLASDINQPQHF. In DNA, the CDR3 is TGTGCCAGCAGCTTAGCATCGGACATAAATCAGCCCCAGCATTTT. This chain connects TRBV7-6 to TRBJ1-5, with D maybe TRBD1 (5 bases). This CDR3 region has 15 residues. V lost 0 bases to trimming and J lost 4 bases, with 10 bases between them. Germline assignment: CDR1 SGHVS and CDR2 FNYEAQ. Full variable domain (missing parts from reference TRBV7-6 and TRBJ1-5): GAGVSQSPRYKVTKRGQDVALRCDPISGHVSLYWYRQALGQGPEFLTYFNYEAQQDKSGLPNDRFSAERPEGSISTLTIQRTEQRDSAMYRCASSLASDINQPQHFGDGTRLSIL.

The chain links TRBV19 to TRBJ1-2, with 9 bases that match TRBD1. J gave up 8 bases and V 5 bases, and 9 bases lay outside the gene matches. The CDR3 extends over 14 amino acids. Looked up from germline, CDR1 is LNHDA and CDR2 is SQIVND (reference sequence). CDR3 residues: CASSATGTGLGYTF. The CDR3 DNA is TGTGCCAGTAGTGCAACCGGGACAGGGTTGGGCTACACCTTC.

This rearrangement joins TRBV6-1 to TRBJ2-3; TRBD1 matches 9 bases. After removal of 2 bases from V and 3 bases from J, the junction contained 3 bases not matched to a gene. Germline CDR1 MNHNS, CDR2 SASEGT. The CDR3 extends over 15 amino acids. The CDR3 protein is CASSESGQGTDTQYF. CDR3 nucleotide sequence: TGTGCCAGCAGTGAATCGGGACAGGGTACAGATACGCAGTATTTT.

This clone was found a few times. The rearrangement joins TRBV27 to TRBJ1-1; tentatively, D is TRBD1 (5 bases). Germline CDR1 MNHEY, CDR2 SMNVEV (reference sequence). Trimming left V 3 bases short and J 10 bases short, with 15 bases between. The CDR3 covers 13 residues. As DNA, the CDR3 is TGTGCCAGCAGTTTGTCTGGGGCCGGAGGAGCTTTCTTT. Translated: CASSLSGAGGAFF.

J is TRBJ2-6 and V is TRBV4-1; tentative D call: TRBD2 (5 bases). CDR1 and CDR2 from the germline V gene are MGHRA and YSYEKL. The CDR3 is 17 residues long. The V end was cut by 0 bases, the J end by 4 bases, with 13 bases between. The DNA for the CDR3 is TGCGCCAGCAGCCAAGATTTGAGCGGATTCGGGGCCAACGTCCTGACTTTC. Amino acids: CASSQDLSGFGANVLTF.

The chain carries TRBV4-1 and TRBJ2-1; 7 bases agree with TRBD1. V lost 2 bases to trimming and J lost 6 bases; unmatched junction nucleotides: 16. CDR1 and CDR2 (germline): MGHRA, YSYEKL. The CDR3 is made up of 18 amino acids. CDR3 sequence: CASSQKGPGQTYPNEQFF. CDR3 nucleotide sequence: TGCGCCAGCAGCCAAAAAGGACCGGGACAGACTTACCCCAATGAGCAGTTCTTC.